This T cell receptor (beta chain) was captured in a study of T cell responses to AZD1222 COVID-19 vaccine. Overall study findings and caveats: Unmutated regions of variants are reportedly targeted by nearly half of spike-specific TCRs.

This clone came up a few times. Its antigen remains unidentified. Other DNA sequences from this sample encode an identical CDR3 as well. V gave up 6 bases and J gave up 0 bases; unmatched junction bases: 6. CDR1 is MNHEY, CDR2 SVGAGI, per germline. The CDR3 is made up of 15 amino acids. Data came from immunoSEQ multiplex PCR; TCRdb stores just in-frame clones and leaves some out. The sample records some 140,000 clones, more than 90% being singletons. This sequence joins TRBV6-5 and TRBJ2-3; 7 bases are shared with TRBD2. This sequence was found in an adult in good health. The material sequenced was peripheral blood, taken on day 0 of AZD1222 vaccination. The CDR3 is CASSLGGVSTDTQYF. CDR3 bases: TGTGCCAGCAGCCTGGGGGGGGTAAGCACAGATACGCAGTATTTT.